This is a list of T cell receptor beta chains from one sample in a study of OX40 agonist ivuxolimab in advanced cancers. TCRdb's copy holds only in-frame clones and misses some; the assay was immunoSEQ multiplex PCR. The sample records just over 60,000 clones, about nine tenths being singletons. This sample comprised CD4+ or CD8+ T cells sorted from blood, obtained in a trial of the OX40 agonist ivuxolimab. These receptors originate from an adult with an advanced solid tumor such as melanoma, head and neck, liver or kidney cancer. Each CDR3 is given with its conserved first and last residue. D genes are given only for firm matches. Size is omitted from some rows. Given values are once, few, many or a class for expanded clones.

clone_size j_call v_call d_call cdr3_nt cdr3_aa
few TRBJ2-7 TRBV5-1 TRBD1 TGCGCCAGCAGCTTGGCCGGGACAGAGTATTACGAGCAGTACTTC CASSLAGTEYYEQYF
NA TRBJ2-7 TRBV11-2 NA TGTGCCAGCAGCCCAAACAACGAGCAGTACTTC CASSPNNEQYF
NA TRBJ1-2 TRBV19 NA TGTGCCAGTAGTCAGGCAGGGAAGACCTATGGCTACACCTTC CASSQAGKTYGYTF
NA TRBJ2-4 TRBV30 NA TGTGCCTGGAGTGTAAGGTTAGCCAAAAACATTCAGTACTTC CAWSVRLAKNIQYF
NA TRBJ1-5 TRBV28 NA TGTGCCAGCAGTTTAGCCGCTTTCAATCAGCCCCAGCATTTT CASSLAAFNQPQHF
NA TRBJ1-4 TRBV29-1 TRBD1 TGCAGCGCGACCGGGTGGGGGGACAGGGCTGAAAAACTGTTTTTT CSATGWGDRAEKLFF
once TRBJ2-7 TRBV28 NA TGTGCCAGCATGACCCATCGGACAGCCATATACTCCTACGAGCAGTACTTC CASMTHRTAIYSYEQYF
NA TRBJ1-5 TRBV18 NA TGTGCCAGCTCATCCCGCGTCTTGACGGACAATCAGCCCCAGCATTTT CASSSRVLTDNQPQHF
NA TRBJ1-5 TRBV30 NA TGTGCCTGGAGTGTAGGTGGTAATAGCAATCAGCCCCAGCATTTT CAWSVGGNSNQPQHF
NA TRBJ1-1 TRBV6-5 TRBD1 TGTGCCAGCGGTATACAGGGGAGGGCTGAAGCTTTCTTT CASGIQGRAEAFF
NA TRBJ2-5 TRBV7-9 NA TGTGCCAGCAGCTCCGGGACAGGACTAGTCCAAGAGACCCAGTACTTC CASSSGTGLVQETQYF
NA TRBJ2-4 TRBV28 NA TGTGCCAGCAGTTTCCAATACTCCGGTTTGAAAAACATTCAGTACTTC CASSFQYSGLKNIQYF
NA TRBJ2-7 TRBV6-6 NA TGTGCCAGCCGCAACGGGGGACCCTACGAGCAGTACTTC CASRNGGPYEQYF
NA TRBJ1-3 TRBV10-3 NA TGTGCCATCAGTCCGACAGGCCTCTCTGGAAACACCATATATTTT CAISPTGLSGNTIYF
NA TRBJ2-3 TRBV19 TRBD2 TGTGCCAGTAGTCCTAGACTAGCGGTTAGCACAGATACGCAGTATTTT CASSPRLAVSTDTQYF
NA TRBJ2-7 TRBV6-5 NA TGTGCCAGCACCTGGGGAACCTACGAGCAGTACTTC CASTWGTYEQYF
NA TRBJ2-3 TRBV6-4 NA TGTGCCAGCAGTGACTCGGGTCGAGCCAGCACAGATACGCAGTATTTT CASSDSGRASTDTQYF
NA TRBJ2-3 TRBV7-3 NA TGTGCCAGCAGCTTAAATCCCGGGAGCACAGATACGCAGTATTTT CASSLNPGSTDTQYF
once TRBJ1-2 TRBV4-2 NA TGTGCCAGCAGCCCCCTTTTGACGGGTTCTGGCTACACCTTC CASSPLLTGSGYTF
NA TRBJ2-1 TRBV11-3 TRBD2 TGTGCCAGCAGCTCGGGAGGTTTTCTCTACAATGAGCAGTTCTTC CASSSGGFLYNEQFF
NA TRBJ1-2 TRBV6-6 TRBD1 TGTGCCAGCAGAACACAGGGGGTAGTCTATGGCTACACCTTC CASRTQGVVYGYTF
few TRBJ1-5 TRBV7-5 NA TGTGCCAGAAGCACCCCCGGGACAGGGGACGTGGCGGAGCCCCAGCATTTT CARSTPGTGDVAEPQHF
NA TRBJ2-3 TRBV28 NA TGTGCCAGCATAGCAGGGGACGACACAGATACGCAGTATTTT CASIAGDDTDTQYF
NA TRBJ2-7 TRBV18 TRBD2 TGTGCCAGCTCACAACAGAGCGGGGGAGGCTACGAGCAGTACTTC CASSQQSGGGYEQYF
NA TRBJ2-7 TRBV6-6 NA TGTGCCAGCAGTTACACGGGGACGTCAGCTTTCGAGCAGTACTTC CASSYTGTSAFEQYF
NA TRBJ2-7 TRBV28 NA TGTGCCGGCAGTCCGGCGACGGAAATCTACGAGCAGTACTTC CAGSPATEIYEQYF
NA TRBJ2-3 TRBV18 NA TGTGCCAGCTCACGGGCGTCCTTTAGCACAGATACGCAGTATTTT CASSRASFSTDTQYF
once TRBJ2-3 TRBV7-6 TRBD2 TGTGCCAGCAGCTTAGTCATCCGGACTAGCGGGAGTGCAGATACGCAGTATTTT CASSLVIRTSGSADTQYF
NA TRBJ2-1 TRBV4-1 TRBD2 TGCGCCAGCAGTTTGGGGGGTCGGGGGGTCAATGAGCAGTTCTTC CASSLGGRGVNEQFF